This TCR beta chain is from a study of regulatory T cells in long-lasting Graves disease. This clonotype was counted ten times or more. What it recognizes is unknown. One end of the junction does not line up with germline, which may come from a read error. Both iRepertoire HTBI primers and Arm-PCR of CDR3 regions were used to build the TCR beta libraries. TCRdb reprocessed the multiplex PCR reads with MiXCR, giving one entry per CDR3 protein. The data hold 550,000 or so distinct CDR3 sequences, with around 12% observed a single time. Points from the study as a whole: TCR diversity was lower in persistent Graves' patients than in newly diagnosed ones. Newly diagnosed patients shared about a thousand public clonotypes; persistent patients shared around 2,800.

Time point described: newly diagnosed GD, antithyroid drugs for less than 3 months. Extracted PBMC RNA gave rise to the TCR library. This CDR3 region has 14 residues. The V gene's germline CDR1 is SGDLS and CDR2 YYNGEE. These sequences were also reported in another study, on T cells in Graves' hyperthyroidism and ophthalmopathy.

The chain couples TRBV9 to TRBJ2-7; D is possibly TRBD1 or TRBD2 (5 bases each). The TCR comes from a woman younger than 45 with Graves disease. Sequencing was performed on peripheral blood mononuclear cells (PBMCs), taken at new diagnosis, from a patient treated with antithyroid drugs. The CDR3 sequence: CASSVGDGIYEQYF. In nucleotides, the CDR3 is TGTGCCAGCAGCGTGGGGGACGGAATCTACGAACAGTACTTC.